The 23 T cell receptor beta chains below come from one sample, sequenced in a study of control samples from healthy donors and cancer patients. The data were produced by immunoSEQ multiplex PCR, yet TCRdb's version contains in-frame clones alone and is incomplete. The table includes about 98,000 clones, 92% detected once. Sequenced: blood. Every receptor here comes from a woman younger than 30 in good health.

The CDR3 DNA follows: TGTGCCAGCAGCTTGGCCCCCTCAGATACGCAGTATTTT. The encoded protein is CASSLAPSDTQYF. The chain employs TRBV5-4 and TRBJ2-3; no definite D call. CDR1 is SGHNT and CDR2 is YYREEE in the germline V gene (reference sequence). This CDR3 has 13 amino acids. V lost 0 bases, J lost 4 bases, and 6 bases lay in between.

This clone came up once. The rearrangement links TRBV7-6 to TRBJ1-6, with D possibly matching TRBD1 (5 bases). V lost 4 bases, J lost 0 bases, and 13 bases lay in between. The CDR3 loop spans 17 amino acids. CDR1 is SGHVS, CDR2 FNYEAQ, per germline. CDR3 sequence reads: CASSSRPGGSYNSPLHF. The CDR3 nucleotides read TGTGCCAGCAGCTCCCGGCCCGGGGGCTCCTATAATTCACCCCTCCACTTT. Supplemented by reference TRBV7-6 and TRBJ1-6, the full variable domain reads GAGVSQSPRYKVTKRGQDVALRCDPISGHVSLYWYRQALGQGPEFLTYFNYEAQQDKSGLPNDRFSAERPEGSISTLTIQRTEQRDSAMYRCASSSRPGGSYNSPLHFGNGTRLTVT.

In this sample, this clone turned up many times. V usage is TRBV30 and J usage is TRBJ1-4; no firm D call. Between the trimmed V and J ends, which lost 1 base and 0 bases, there was a span of 9 bases. Germline V lookup: CDR1 GTSNPN, CDR2 SVGIG (reference sequence). The CDR3 has 15 residues. The CDR3 DNA sequence: TGTGCCTGGAGTGACACGGAACCAACTAATGAAAAACTGTTTTTT. This sequence encodes CAWSDTEPTNEKLFF.

The rearrangement links TRBV3-1 (or the pseudogene TRBV3-2) to TRBJ2-2, with TRBD2 matching over 12 bases. With 2 bases clipped from V and 3 bases from J, the junction kept 4 bases outside the gene matches. The CDR3 has 17 residues. Per the germline V gene, CDR1 is LGHDT and CDR2 is YNNKEL (reference sequence). This chain's CDR3 is CASSQSTSGGYTGELFF. The CDR3, as DNA: TGTGCCAGCAGCCAATCGACTAGCGGGGGATACACCGGGGAGCTGTTTTTT.

This chain joins TRBV28 and TRBJ1-6; D unresolved. Germline V gene lookup returns CDR1 MDHEN and CDR2 SYDVKM. The V and J ends lost 2 bases and 7 bases respectively, with 3 bases between them. The CDR3 is 12 residues long. The CDR3 nucleotides read TGTGCCAGCAGTTTAAAGAATTCACCCCTCCACTTT. It specifies CASSLKNSPLHF. The full variable domain, in which reference TRBV28 and TRBJ1-6 provide the parts outside the CDR3, is DVKVTQSSRYLVKRTGEKVFLECVQDMDHENMFWYRQDPGLGLRLIYFSYDVKMKEKGDIPEGYSVSREKKERFSLILESASTNQTSMYLCASSLKNSPLHFGNGTRLTVT.

V is TRBV4-2 and J is TRBJ1-2, with a tentative D call TRBD1 (6 bases). The germline V and J ends were trimmed by 1 base and 4 bases, with 19 bases remaining between them. The germline V gene encodes CDR1 LGHNA and CDR2 YNFKEQ. The CDR3 covers 17 residues. The CDR3 reads CASSQVFGDTHTYGYTF. CDR3 DNA: TGTGCCAGCAGCCAAGTTTTTGGGGACACCCATACCTATGGCTACACCTTC.

The rearrangement uses TRBV10-3 and TRBJ1-4; the match to TRBD1 covers 11 bases. CDR3 size: 15 residues. Germline-derived CDR1 and CDR2 are ENHRY and SYGVKD. The V gene end was trimmed by 6 bases and the J gene end by 7 bases; junction bases not matched to a gene: 7. CDR3 sequence reads: CAIREDRGQSEKLFF. DNA of the CDR3: TGTGCCATCAGGGAGGACAGGGGGCAGAGTGAAAAACTGTTTTTT.

This chain uses TRBV2 with TRBJ2-1; a weak D match, TRBD2 (6 bases). This CDR3 contains 14 residues. Germline V gene data show CDR1 as SNHLY and CDR2 as FYNNEI. V was clipped by 8 bases and J by 2 bases, with 13 bases between them. The CDR3 sequence: CASWRLGAYNEQFF. The CDR3 nucleotides are TGTGCCAGCTGGAGACTAGGGGCCTACAATGAGCAGTTCTTC.

J is TRBJ2-7 and V is TRBV28, with 8 positions matching TRBD2. The CDR3 is 14 amino acids. J was trimmed by 2 bases and V by 2 bases; bases with no gene match: 2. Germline V gives CDR1 MDHEN, CDR2 SYDVKM. In DNA, the CDR3 is TGTGCCAGCAGTTTAGGCGGGGGGACCTACGAGCAGTACTTC. It yields the protein CASSLGGGTYEQYF.

The chain links TRBV7-9 to TRBJ1-1; no firm D call. The CDR3 has 13 residues. With 3 bases removed from V and 4 bases from J, the gap between germline ends came to 9 bases. Germline-derived CDR1 and CDR2 are SEHNR and FQNEAQ (reference sequence). The CDR3 here is CASSFYPSTEAFF. CDR3 coding DNA: TGTGCCAGCAGCTTTTATCCTTCCACTGAAGCTTTCTTT.

This clone was seen once. This chain uses TRBV6-6 with TRBJ1-3; unclear D gene. Germline CDR1 and CDR2: MNHNY and SVGAGI (reference sequence). The CDR3 contains 15 residues. V gave up 2 bases and J gave up 0 bases, with 8 bases separating them. In nucleotides, the CDR3 is TGTGCCAGCAGTTACCTCCCGATCTCTGGAAACACCATATATTTT. Its protein is CASSYLPISGNTIYF.

The rearrangement uses TRBV12-3 or TRBV12-4 and TRBJ2-7; D remains unclear. The CDR3 covers 13 residues. Trimming shortened V by 2 bases and J by 4 bases, and 9 bases separated the two germline ends. CDR3 coding DNA: TGTGCCAGCAGTTTAAGACTGGGATACGAGCAGTACTTC. It specifies CASSLRLGYEQYF.

The sample holds one count of this clone. The chain recombines TRBV10-1 with TRBJ1-1; a possible D gene is TRBD1 (5 bases). This CDR3 is 13 amino acids long. CDR1 is WNHNN, CDR2 SYGVQD, per germline (reference sequence). With 6 bases removed from V and 8 bases from J, the gap between germline ends came to 16 bases. CDR3 sequence reads: CASSPFPGREAFF. The CDR3 DNA reads as TGCGCCAGCAGCCCATTCCCAGGGCGCGAAGCTTTCTTT.

This chain joins TRBV6-2 or TRBV6-3 and TRBJ1-2; D gene unclear. Germline V gives CDR1 MNHEY, CDR2 SVGEGT. The CDR3 contains 13 residues. V lost 6 bases to trimming and J lost 4 bases, with 12 bases between them. Here the CDR3 DNA reads TGTGCCAGCAGCCCTGCGGAGAGCTATGGCTACACCTTC. Protein sequence: CASSPAESYGYTF.

This rearrangement joins TRBV2 to TRBJ2-5, with 8 bases fitting TRBD2. Losses at the gene ends were 1 base for V and 4 bases for J; bases not matched to a gene: 2. This CDR3 has 14 residues. Germline V lookup: CDR1 SNHLY, CDR2 FYNNEI. The CDR3 DNA reads as TGTGCCAGCAGTGAAGGAACTAGCGGAGAGACCCAGTACTTC. Its protein product is CASSEGTSGETQYF.

The CDR3 loop reads CASSERPGSWWGTEAFF. In DNA form, the CDR3 reads TGTGCCAGCAGCGAACGACCAGGGTCATGGTGGGGCACTGAAGCTTTCTTT. The chain joins TRBV27 to TRBJ1-1; TRBD1 is a possible D gene (5 bases). V lost 6 bases, J lost 4 bases, and 24 bases lay in between. This CDR3 is built from 17 residues. Per germline, CDR1 MNHEY and CDR2 SMNVEV (reference sequence).

CDR3 sequence: CAWTGGIYGYTF. The CDR3 DNA sequence: TGTGCCTGGACAGGGGGCATCTATGGCTACACCTTC. V gene TRBV30 combines with J gene TRBJ1-2, with 8 bases fitting TRBD1. Germline V CDR1 and CDR2: GTSNPN, SVGIG (reference sequence). The CDR3 totals 12 residues. Trimming removed 4 bases from V and 4 bases from J; junction bases left unmatched: 2.

J is TRBJ1-3 and V is TRBV29-1, with TRBD1 matching over 9 bases. Trimming took 4 bases from V and 2 from J; bases not matched to a gene: 6. CDR1 is SQVTM, CDR2 ANQGSEA, per germline. This CDR3 region has 15 residues. The CDR3 here is CSVVAGQGTGNTIYF. The DNA of the CDR3 is TGCAGCGTTGTTGCGGGACAGGGAACTGGAAACACCATATATTTT.

The chain has TRBV19 and TRBJ2-7, with 7 bases aligning to TRBD2. The CDR3 consists of 15 residues. CDR1 and CDR2 from the germline V gene are LNHDA and SQIVND (reference sequence). The V and J ends lost 3 bases and 3 bases, in that order; junction bases with no gene match: 8. CDR3 bases: TGTGCCAGTAGTATGTTTCCGGGGGGATTCTACGAGCAGTACTTC. It codes for CASSMFPGGFYEQYF.

The V call is TRBV7-9, the J call TRBJ2-1; 8 positions agree with TRBD1. The CDR3 is made up of 13 amino acids. CDR1 and CDR2 (germline): SEHNR, FQNEAQ (reference sequence). V shed 2 bases and J 6 bases; nucleotides not matched to a gene: 0. The DNA of the CDR3 is TGTGCCAGCAGCTTAACAGGGGGCAATGAGCAGTTCTTC. It yields the protein CASSLTGGNEQFF.

The chain joins TRBV6-6 to TRBJ1-6, with 8 bases lining up with TRBD1. The CDR3 is 15 residues long. The germline gives CDR1 MNHNY, CDR2 SVGAGI (reference sequence). After removal of 10 bases from V and 9 bases from J, the junction contained 14 bases not matched to a gene. In nucleotides, the CDR3 is TGTGCCACTACACCAATGGACAGGGACCGTTCACCCCTCCACTTT. Its protein is CATTPMDRDRSPLHF.

This chain connects TRBV3-1 (or the pseudogene TRBV3-2) to TRBJ2-1; no firm D call. This CDR3 is built from 17 residues. V was pared by 3 bases and J by 0 bases, with 15 bases between. Per germline, CDR1 LGHDT and CDR2 YNNKEL (reference sequence). CDR3 protein: CASSHRGRPSSYNEQFF. In nucleotides, the CDR3 is TGTGCCAGCAGCCATCGTGGGCGCCCTAGCTCCTACAATGAGCAGTTCTTC.

This clone was seen just once. The V call is TRBV12-3 or TRBV12-4, the J call TRBJ2-3; D remains unclear. CDR3 length: 13 amino acids. Trimming took off 4 bases at V and 1 base at J, with 6 bases between the two ends. The CDR3 DNA follows: TGTGCCAGCAGTTCTGCTCGCACAGATACGCAGTATTTT. Its protein product is CASSSARTDTQYF.